This T cell receptor beta chain was captured by sequencing in a study of blood T cells in healthy people across ages. Individuals who donated were healthy Caucasians from Russia aged roughly 6 to 95. A sample-barcoded 5' primer and a J-beta primer mix were used in a second PCR of roughly 7 to 11 cycles. Each cDNA molecule received a tag from a template-switch adaptor that had 12 random nucleotides. Using its own MiXCR run on the 5' RACE reads, TCRdb lists one record per CDR3 protein. The sample carries about 770,000 distinct CDR3 sequences, under 45% recorded once. This TCR was recovered from a man in his sixties in good health. The sequenced sample consisted of blood.

CDR3 coding DNA: TGTGCCAGCAAGGCAGCCTTCTATGGCTACACCTTC. Encoded protein: CASKAAFYGYTF. The chain combines TRBV13 with TRBJ1-2; D gene ambiguous. Trimming shortened V by 7 bases and J by 4 bases, and 10 bases separated the two germline ends. Germline assignment: CDR1 PRHDT and CDR2 FYEKMQ (reference sequence). This CDR3 contains 12 residues. Full variable domain (outside the CDR3, taken from reference TRBV13 and TRBJ1-2): AAGVIQSPRHLIKEKRETATLKCYPIPRHDTVYWYQQGPGQDPQFLISFYEKMQSDKGSIPDRFSAQQFSDYHSELNMSSLELGDSALYFCASKAAFYGYTFGSGTRLTVV.